Following are 8 T cell receptor beta chains from one sample sequenced in a study of T cell repertoires in cytomegalovirus infection. These receptors lack a known antigen. From the reads, TCRdb called clonotypes with MiXCR, one entry per CDR3 protein. Among about 52,000 distinct CDR3 sequences listed, about 19% were seen once. The sequenced sample was CD8+ T cells from cultured PBMCs, obtained from culture after CMV antigen stimulation. Receptors were obtained from a human donor in good health (CMV status not recorded). Some clones in this sample may be carry-over from other donors' samples.

The sample holds one count of this clonotype. The rearrangement uses TRBV14 and TRBJ1-1; D ambiguous. The V end was cut by 1 base, the J end by 7 bases, with 4 bases between. The germline gives CDR1 SGHDN, CDR2 FVKESK. The CDR3 has 11 amino acids. The CDR3 bases are TGTGCCAGCAGCCAAGTTCTTGAAGCTTTCTTT. Protein product: CASSQVLEAFF.

Only a few counts were recorded for this clonotype. This chain connects TRBV15 to TRBJ2-7; 9 bases align to TRBD1. V lost 0 bases, J lost 1 base, and 4 bases stayed unmatched. There are 16 residues in the CDR3. From germline, CDR1 is LNHNV and CDR2 YYDKDF (reference sequence). CDR3 in DNA: TGTGCCACCAGCAGAGATTATGGACAGGGGTCCTACGAGCAGTACTTC. It translates to CATSRDYGQGSYEQYF.

This clonotype was seen a few times. This chain links TRBV7-9 with TRBJ2-3, with D possibly matching TRBD1 (5 bases). CDR1 and CDR2 (germline): SEHNR, FQNEAQ (reference sequence). The CDR3 totals 14 residues. The V gene lost 5 bases and the J gene lost 4 bases, with 13 bases spanning the gap. The CDR3 reads CASSPMAGSDTQYF. For the CDR3, the DNA is TGTGCCAGCAGCCCAATGGCAGGGTCAGATACGCAGTATTTT.

There are a few counts of this clonotype. The chain employs TRBV12-3 or TRBV12-4 and TRBJ2-2, with TRBD1 identical over 7 bases. There are 15 residues in the CDR3. The trim removed 9 bases at V and 1 base at J, leaving 8 bases unmatched. DNA for the CDR3: TGTGCCAGACCCAAAGGGACAGAGAACACCGGGGAGCTGTTTTTT. It codes for CARPKGTENTGELFF.

This clonotype was seen a few times. V and J are TRBV7-2 and TRBJ2-7; D remains ambiguous. CDR3 length: 13 amino acids. The germline gives CDR1 SGHTA, CDR2 FQGNSA. Trimming pared 1 base from V and 6 bases from J, leaving 10 bases between. The CDR3: CASSLGPSGEQYF. The CDR3 region has the DNA TGTGCCAGCAGCTTAGGACCTTCCGGCGAGCAGTACTTC.

V gene TRBV7-8 combines with J gene TRBJ2-7; D might be TRBD1 (6 bases). The CDR3 contains 15 residues. Per the germline V gene, CDR1 is SGHVS and CDR2 is FQNEAQ. The V end was cut by 1 base, the J end by 2 bases, with 12 bases between. The CDR3 DNA is TGTGCCAGCAGCTTAGACCGGGACACCACCTACGAGCAGTACTTC. Protein sequence: CASSLDRDTTYEQYF.

J is TRBJ1-2 and V is TRBV7-9; maybe TRBD1 (6 bases). This CDR3 region has 15 residues. Trimming shortened V by 4 bases and J by 6 bases, and 18 bases separated the two germline ends. Germline-derived CDR1 and CDR2 are SEHNR and FQNEAQ (reference sequence). The CDR3 DNA follows: TGTGCCAGCAGCTCCCCCGGTGAAGGGGGACATGGCTACACCTTC. This gives the protein CASSSPGEGGHGYTF.

This clonotype was counted only a few times. V and J are TRBV27 and TRBJ1-4; D remains ambiguous. The germline V gene encodes CDR1 MNHEY and CDR2 SMNVEV (reference sequence). V lost 2 bases to trimming and J lost 7 bases, with 14 bases between them. The CDR3 extends over 15 amino acids. CDR3: CASSLAPAFSEKLFF. The CDR3 DNA sequence: TGTGCCAGCAGTTTAGCCCCAGCCTTTAGTGAAAAACTGTTTTTT.